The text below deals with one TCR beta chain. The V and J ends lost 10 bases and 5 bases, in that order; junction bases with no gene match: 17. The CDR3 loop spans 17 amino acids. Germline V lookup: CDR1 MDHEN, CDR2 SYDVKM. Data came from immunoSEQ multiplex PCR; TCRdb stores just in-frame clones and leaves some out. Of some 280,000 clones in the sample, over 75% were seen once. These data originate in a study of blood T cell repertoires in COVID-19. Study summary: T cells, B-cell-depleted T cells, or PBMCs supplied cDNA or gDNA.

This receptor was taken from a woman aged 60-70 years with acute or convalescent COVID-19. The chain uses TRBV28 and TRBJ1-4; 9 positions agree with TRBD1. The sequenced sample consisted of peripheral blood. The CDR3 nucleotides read TGTGCCACCGAAGACCACCTCTTCGGGACAGGGAATGAAAAACTGTTTTTT. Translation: CATEDHLFGTGNEKLFF.